The rows below give T cell receptor beta chains drawn from one sample of a study of CXCR4 blockade with PD-1 therapy in pancreatic cancer. Produced via immunoSEQ multiplex PCR; TCRdb's table is partial and in-frame only. This table has some 3,200 clones, approximately 38% appearing once. The sample consisted of tumor tissue. The receptor source for this set is a human donor with pancreatic ductal adenocarcinoma. CDR3s include the opening cysteine and the closing phenylalanine or tryptophan. D genes are given only for firm matches. Size tells how often a clone was seen (once, few, many) or the class of an expanded clone, and some rows leave it out.

V gene	D gene	J gene	clone size	CDR3 protein	CDR3 DNA
TRBV30	NA	TRBJ1-1	NA	CAWTVGGGNTEAFF	TGTGCCTGGACTGTAGGGGGAGGGAACACTGAAGCTTTCTTT
TRBV30	NA	TRBJ1-2	NA	CAWSVQANYGYTF	TGTGCCTGGAGTGTACAGGCTAACTATGGCTACACCTTC
TRBV11-3	TRBD2	TRBJ2-1	large	CASGTSGGDNEQFF	TGTGCCAGCGGAACTAGCGGGGGGGACAATGAGCAGTTCTTC
TRBV19	NA	TRBJ2-1	NA	CASSIGWQVGHNEQFF	TGTGCCAGTAGTATAGGGTGGCAGGTGGGCCACAATGAGCAGTTCTTC
TRBV14	NA	TRBJ2-1	large	CASSQEGEGDNEQFF	TGTGCCAGCAGCCAAGAAGGGGAAGGGGACAATGAGCAGTTCTTC
TRBV18	NA	TRBJ1-2	NA	CASSPPTDYGYTF	TGTGCCAGCTCACCCCCTACCGACTATGGCTACACCTTC
TRBV27	NA	TRBJ1-1	NA	CATRRGPYAKAFF	TGTGCCACCAGGAGGGGCCCGTACGCTAAAGCTTTCTTT
TRBV25-1	TRBD1	TRBJ1-5	few	CASRGPGTDGNQPQHF	TGTGCCAGCAGAGGACCGGGGACAGACGGCAATCAGCCCCAGCATTTT
TRBV6-8	NA	TRBJ2-2	few	CASSRLENTGELFF	TGTGCCAGCAGTCGACTAGAGAACACCGGGGAGTTGTTTTTT
TRBV18	NA	TRBJ1-2	large	CASSPAESMRTF	TGTGCCAGCTCACCAGCAGAGTCAATGAGGACCTTC
TRBV29-1	NA	TRBJ2-3	few	CSVAVGADTQYF	TGCAGCGTTGCTGTAGGGGCGGATACGCAGTATTTT
TRBV29-1	NA	TRBJ1-2	few	CSVAGRDWDGYTF	TGCAGCGTTGCAGGACGGGACTGGGATGGCTACACCTTC
TRBV6-7	NA	TRBJ2-2	few	CASSPGTGGELFF	TGTGCCAGCAGTCCGGGGACCGGCGGGGAGCTGTTTTTT
TRBV11-3	NA	TRBJ1-2	few	CASSPVGGQTYGYTF	TGTGCCAGCAGCCCGGTAGGAGGGCAGACCTATGGCTACACCTTC
TRBV6-8	TRBD1	TRBJ2-5	few	CASRPGQGKETQYF	TGTGCCAGCAGGCCGGGACAGGGGAAGGAGACCCAGTACTTC
TRBV30	NA	TRBJ1-6	NA	CAWSVHGTGDYNSPLHF	TGTGCCTGGAGTGTACACGGGACGGGCGACTATAATTCACCCCTCCACTTT
TRBV11-3	NA	TRBJ2-2	few	CASSSPVGDTGELFF	TGTGCCAGCAGTTCACCAGTCGGGGACACCGGGGAGCTGTTTTTT
TRBV28	NA	TRBJ1-5	NA	CASSPDRRPLNQPQHF	TGTGCCAGCAGCCCCGACAGGCGCCCCCTCAATCAGCCCCAGCATTTT
TRBV6-8	NA	TRBJ2-6	few	CASSYSSTAETSGANVLTF	TGTGCCAGCAGTTACTCTTCTACGGCCGAAACCTCTGGGGCCAACGTCCTGACTTTC
TRBV6-8	TRBD1	TRBJ1-2	few	CASSYSTGGYGYTF	TGTGCCAGCAGTTACTCGACAGGGGGCTATGGCTACACCTTC
TRBV9	TRBD2	TRBJ2-5	medium-sized	CASSVAGGETQYF	TGTGCCAGCAGCGTAGCCGGGGGGGAGACCCAGTACTTC
TRBV6-8	NA	TRBJ1-6	few	CASKEEAVSSPLHF	TGTGCCAGCAAAGAGGAGGCAGTTTCTTCACCCCTCCACTTT
TRBV18	TRBD1	TRBJ1-6	NA	CASSAPGTGGNNSPLHF	TGTGCCAGCTCAGCTCCCGGGACAGGGGGCAATAATTCACCCCTCCACTTT
TRBV29-1	NA	TRBJ1-1	few	CSVQHTNTEAFF	TGCAGCGTCCAACATACGAACACTGAAGCTTTCTTT
TRBV29-1	NA	TRBJ1-1	NA	CSVVGWNTEAFF	TGCAGCGTTGTGGGGTGGAACACTGAAGCTTTCTTT
TRBV4-1	TRBD2	TRBJ2-1	NA	CASSLGLVDEQFF	TGCGCCAGCAGCCTGGGACTAGTCGATGAGCAGTTCTTC
TRBV9	NA	TRBJ2-5	few	CASSLTTETQYF	TGTGCCAGCAGTTTAACCACAGAGACCCAGTACTTC
TRBV18	TRBD1	TRBJ2-1	NA	CASSSGTGPNEQFF	TGTGCCAGCTCATCAGGGACAGGTCCCAATGAGCAGTTCTTC
TRBV28	NA	TRBJ2-3	NA	CASSFVGGAADTQYF	TGTGCCAGCAGTTTTGTGGGGGGGGCGGCAGATACGCAGTATTTT
TRBV5-1	TRBD2	TRBJ2-2	few	CASSWGTSYAGELFF	TGCGCCAGCAGCTGGGGGACTAGCTATGCCGGGGAGCTGTTTTTT
TRBV19	NA	TRBJ1-2	NA	CASNLGGLNYGYTF	TGTGCCAGTAATCTGGGGGGCCTAAACTATGGCTACACCTTC
TRBV19	NA	TRBJ1-1	NA	CASSIGRDTEAFF	TGTGCCAGTAGTATTGGCCGGGACACTGAAGCTTTCTTT
TRBV5-1	NA	TRBJ2-7	few	CASSLDLGIIYEQYF	TGCGCCAGCAGCTTGGATCTGGGGATCATCTACGAGCAGTACTTC
TRBV28	NA	TRBJ1-6	NA	CASSFRGDSPLHF	TGTGCCAGCAGTTTCAGAGGTGATTCACCCCTCCACTTT
TRBV6-8	NA	TRBJ1-3	medium-sized	CASSYSAGIGNTIYF	TGTGCCAGCAGTTACTCGGCGGGGATCGGAAACACCATATATTTT
TRBV27	TRBD1	TRBJ1-1	NA	CASSLRQGGTVSNTEAFF	TGTGCCAGCAGTTTAAGACAGGGAGGGACGGTATCTAACACTGAAGCTTTCTTT
TRBV11-3	TRBD1	TRBJ2-1	NA	CASSLGTGGDYEQFF	TGTGCCAGCAGCTTAGGGACAGGGGGCGATTATGAGCAGTTCTTC
TRBV19	TRBD1	TRBJ1-5	NA	CASRDRINDQPQHF	TGTGCCAGTAGGGACAGGATCAACGATCAGCCCCAGCATTTT
TRBV29-1	NA	TRBJ2-3	NA	CSVERTSLADTQYF	TGCAGCGTTGAACGCACTAGCCTGGCAGATACGCAGTATTTT
TRBV11-3	NA	TRBJ2-2	NA	CATSLLGGNTGELFF	TGTGCCACCAGCTTATTGGGGGGGAACACCGGGGAGCTGTTTTTT
TRBV11-3	NA	TRBJ2-2	few	CASSLVVGQGGELFF	TGTGCCAGCAGCTTAGTTGTGGGGCAGGGCGGGGAGCTGTTTTTT
TRBV7-2	TRBD2	TRBJ2-1	few	CASSLATSQYNEQFF	TGTGCCAGCAGCTTAGCGACTAGCCAATACAATGAGCAGTTCTTC
TRBV29-1	TRBD1	TRBJ1-4	NA	CSVEEDRGECNEKLFF	TGCAGCGTTGAAGAGGACAGGGGGGAGTGTAATGAAAAACTGTTTTTT
TRBV6-8	NA	TRBJ1-3	NA	CAISPGIGNTIYF	TGTGCCATCAGCCCGGGGATCGGAAACACCATATATTTT
TRBV19	NA	TRBJ1-1	NA	CASTPLGMNTEAFF	TGTGCCAGTACCCCGTTGGGAATGAACACTGAAGCTTTCTTT
TRBV6-1	TRBD1	TRBJ1-1	few	CASSEGQGTEAFF	TGTGCCAGCAGTGAAGGACAGGGCACTGAAGCTTTCTTT
TRBV29-1	TRBD1	TRBJ2-2	NA	CSVGMQGASTGELFF	TGCAGCGTTGGGATGCAGGGGGCCAGCACCGGGGAGCTGTTTTTT
TRBV6-8	NA	TRBJ1-2	NA	CASSFDRNYGYTF	TGTGCCAGCAGTTTCGACAGAAACTATGGCTACACCTTC
TRBV18	NA	TRBJ1-4	NA	CASSRYPAATNEKLFF	TGTGCCAGCTCACGATACCCGGCGGCTACTAATGAAAAACTGTTTTTT
TRBV28	NA	TRBJ1-1	few	CASSPMTGSVMNTEAFF	TGTGCCAGCAGTCCGATGACAGGATCTGTAATGAACACTGAAGCTTTCTTT
TRBV6-8	NA	TRBJ2-2	medium-sized	CASSLVADLNTGELFF	TGTGCCAGCAGTTTAGTAGCGGACCTGAACACCGGGGAGCTGTTTTTT
TRBV2	TRBD2	TRBJ2-3	NA	CASLTSGEPDTQYF	TGTGCCAGCCTGACTAGCGGGGAACCAGATACGCAGTATTTT
TRBV30	NA	TRBJ2-3	few	CAWSVLEGNTQYF	TGTGCCTGGAGTGTCCTAGAGGGGAATACGCAGTATTTT